This T cell receptor beta chain was found in a study of cytomegalovirus exposure and HLA in healthy donors (dated 2017 in TCRdb). At the level of the whole study: An earlier analysis of some 600 of the donors reported about 300 Gb of sequence data and around 110 million unique TCR beta sequences obtained from about 180 million T cells. An early release covering some 640 HLA-typed donors comprised about 290 gigabases of sequencing data and 85 million or so unique TCR sequences. Of the approximately 400 genotyped donors, 80% to 90% were placed in the genetic ancestry cluster associated with self-reported Caucasian donors. The study aimed to test whether cataloging public T cell receptors could reveal signatures of past pathogen exposure. The T cell repertoires of 670 or so subjects were profiled by immunosequencing and related to cytomegalovirus serostatus. A separate validation cohort of 100 to 150 different subjects was used in addition to the roughly 720-subject first cohort. To predict cytomegalovirus infection status, the study brought together high-throughput TCR immunosequencing, statistical association of individual TCRs with disease status, and machine learning. To study patterns of TCR occurrence, a later analysis re-analyzed previously published TCR beta repertoires from hundreds of donors and added high-resolution HLA genotyping. Rather than drawing on any new phenotypic data, the later analysis identified candidate immune exposures from TCR beta sequences and the way those sequences occurred across donors. An earlier analysis of about 620 of the donors applied high-throughput TCR beta sequencing to assess whether each TCR beta V gene segment acted as functional or pseudogenic. Donor age, sex, ethnicity and CMV serostatus were compiled alongside the repertoire data. A later genetic analysis took genome-wide SNP genotypes for about three fifths of the roughly 670 donors and used that subset as a discovery cohort. Every discovery cohort repertoire had been produced on one sequencing platform. HLA typing covered class I and class II loci at four-digit resolution. The number of donors typed differed by locus, with about 629-630 for A, B, C, DRB1 and DQB1, 522 for DQA1, over 600 for DPA1, and some 450 for DPB1. About 5 DR-DQ haplotypes were handled as single units for association and clustering, since linkage in the cohort was strong. Across some 400 genotyped donors of the cohort, an average of roughly 200,000 unique TCR beta nucleotide sequences per donor were sequenced, and roughly 20% of those sequences were non-productive. Broad study findings and their caveats: A further reported finding was that TCR beta sequences accurately predicted the HLA-A and HLA-B alleles for most subjects in the first cohort. An earlier analysis of 587 of the donors showed that most TCR beta V segments appeared in productive rearrangements either about 90% or about 30% of the time, which broadly matched IMGT annotations. This cohort had only TCR beta chains sequenced, and the lack of alpha or paired-chain data limited which features could be detected. Compared with equally common non-associated chains, HLA-associated TCR beta chains in a later analysis were more clonally expanded and had lower generation probabilities. In both the original and validation cohorts, the classifier was reported to diagnose cytomegalovirus status with high specificity and sensitivity. According to a later analysis, parvovirus B19, influenza, CMV and Epstein-Barr virus appeared linked to several top co-occurrence clusters. Across donors, most TCR sequences were observed very rarely, whereas some public TCRs were present in many individuals. A later genetic analysis reported fewer N-insertions in productive TCRs among donors in an Asian-associated ancestry cluster than the roughly 620-donor mean. Because some donors lacked HLA typing at each locus, the association tests relied only on the typed subset. Immune exposure information for the cohort was limited to CMV serostatus. Specific HLA alleles were associated with over 15,000 TCR beta sequences at a false discovery rate of 0.05 in a later analysis. The authors suggested that the approach could potentially be extended to other disease states and immunological phenotypes. An association between a missense DCLRE1C variant and V-gene and J-gene trimming of TCR beta chains was found in a later genetic analysis and replicated in an independent cohort. In a later analysis, TCR association rates were found to vary across HLA loci, with the most associated TCRs seen for DRB1 alleles and the fewest for HLA-C alleles. When HLA alleles, especially DR and DQ, strongly co-occurred, attributing TCR associations to individual alleles was difficult. The presence/absence analyses assumed that sequencing depth was roughly uniform across donors, and that assumption may not be true. The study listed 150 to 200 TCR beta chains as associated with cytomegalovirus. A few of the identified cytomegalovirus-associated TCR beta chains were confirmed in vitro to be specific for cytomegalovirus antigens. Because counts were too low, more than 15 rarely observed V segments, including chromosome 9 orphons, were left out of the earlier analysis of 587 of the donors. In a later analysis, most CMV-associated TCR beta chains were found to appear HLA-restricted, with HLA associations seemingly driven largely by CMV exposure. Correlated functional status among segregating V segments might reflect linkage disequilibrium, but an unknown experimental factor could not be ruled out. A cluster of highly shared sequence variants was judged likely to be a technical artifact of the sequencing pipeline.

As for this clone: The clone's antigen remains unknown. No per-base quality is available; no much larger clone lies one base away.

In total, approximately 690 healthy bone marrow donors made up the cohort. Cohort members were all nominally healthy when sampled, although unrecorded immune exposures were likely present. The donor was CMV seronegative and belonged to the group of 320 or so seronegative cohort members. A peripheral blood sample was collected from each donor, and TCR beta sequencing was performed on peripheral blood mononuclear cells. The Qiagen DNeasy Blood Extraction Kit was used to extract genomic DNA from the blood cell samples. The receptor library was made with the immunoSEQ multiplex PCR assay. For the multiplex PCR, a mixture combining 60 forward primers for TCR Vbeta segments and 13 reverse primers for TCR Jbeta segments was used. Amplification of the CDR3 region of rearranged TCR beta genes was performed with a multiplex PCR assay on genomic DNA. The Illumina HiSeq System was used to sequence the amplified TCR beta libraries as 87-base-pair reads. The authors processed their data as follows. A later analysis tallied some 79 million unique TCR beta chains across the 550 to 850 repertoires, and some 12 million of those chains were shared by two or more donors. Raw reads were error-corrected and collapsed into unique sequences by a nearest-neighbor algorithm in which closely related sequences were merged to remove PCR and sequencing errors. CDR3 sequences were aligned to IMGT reference sequences to assign V, D and J gene segments. For a sequence to be retained, at least a six-nucleotide match to both a V gene segment and a J gene segment was required. A rearrangement counted as productive if the CDR3 had no stop codons and remained in frame with V and J, and every other rearrangement counted as non-productive. CDR3 was defined according to IMGT convention as the region running from the second conserved V-encoded cysteine to the conserved J-encoded phenylalanine. In an earlier analysis of approximately 500 of the donors, sequences lacking an unambiguous match to a single V gene segment were excluded. In an earlier analysis of almost 600 of the donors, a V segment was called functional when productive rearrangements were above 56.7%, and segregating when the standard deviation between donors exceeded 5%. A statistical classification framework was built to diagnose cytomegalovirus status from the catalog of TCR beta chain sequences. In a later analysis, V and J genes were assigned by comparing TCR nucleotide sequences against IMGT/GENE-DB human TR gene sequences. The TCRdist pipeline was used in a later analysis to assign CDR3 sequences and most-parsimonious VDJ recombination scenarios. A later analysis defined each TCR beta chain by its CDR3 amino acid sequence plus V-gene family, and excluded reads lacking a unique V-gene family. To address suspected cross-contamination and a sequencing artifact, a later analysis removed over 500 highly shared, low-generation-probability nucleotide sequences. In a later analysis, a clonal expansion index for each public chain was calculated from normalized within-repertoire ranks of inferred template counts. In a later analysis, generation probabilities were computed using a VDJ recombination model fitted to out-of-frame rearrangements, and the results were checked against IGoR. Hypergeometric tests were used in a later analysis to score TCR-TCR, TCR-HLA and TCR-CMV co-occurrence, with a repertoire-size bias correction applied to the TCR pairs. A later analysis estimated false discovery rates by permuting HLA or CMV assignments 20 times. A later analysis grouped co-occurring TCRs with DBSCAN, adding TCRdist sequence similarity when clustering within HLA-allele-positive subsets. Repertoires with fewer than 30,000 or more than 120,000 public chains, plus five repertoires with anomalous nucleotide sharing, were excluded from co-occurrence clustering. TCRdb re-hosts the immuneACCESS table, in-frame sequences only. Its copies lack some clones; in the studies checked, an unresolved V gene accounts for under half of them, and the cause for the rest is not known. D and trimming were read from the DNA, whereas the V and J calls and clone size are those reported in that table. This sample holds under 140,000 clones; over 60% were observed only once. The top ten clones comprise around 1.3% of the sample.

Sequences were obtained from PBMCs. This TCR came from a woman in her twenties or thirties in good health and CMV-seronegative.

The sequenced DNA: TGTGCCTGGATAGAACTAAGCTCTGGAAACACCATATATTTT. This translates into CAWIELSSGNTIYF. The chain couples TRBV30 to TRBJ1-3; the D gene is not confidently resolved. The V and J ends are trimmed by 4 bases and 0 bases, leaving 10 bases between them. The CDR3 sequence holds 14 residues, the cysteine and phenylalanine included. The CDR3 DNA has 42 bases and is translated from base 1. Reading the germline V gene (reference sequence) gives CDR1 GTSNPN and CDR2 SVGIG. With the portions outside the CDR3 filled from the reference TRBV30 and TRBJ1-3 genes, the complete variable region becomes SQTIHQWPATLVQPVGSPLSLECTVEGTSNPNLYWYRQAAGRGLQLLFYSVGIGQISSEVPQNLSASRPQDRQFILSSKKLLLSDSGFYLCAWIELSSGNTIYFGEGSWLTVV.